This T cell receptor beta chain was found in a study of graft-versus-host responses after intestinal transplantation. Study overall: Transplantation in recipients was multivisceral, liver-intestinal, or isolated intestinal. Anti-thymocyte globulin was used for induction in all recipients, who then took tacrolimus and steroids for two to four years.

Trimming cost V 6 bases and J 3 bases; bases outside gene matches: 3. The CDR3 is 13 residues long. CDR1 is MNHNS, CDR2 SASEGT, per germline. About this clone itself: Its antigen is undetermined.

Study-level findings and limits: Circulating GvH clone levels at their peak were associated with HvG declines (early post-transplant). Detected in recipient marrow were GvH clones, some of which were first observed in ileum or blood.

The repertoire was sequenced with immunoSEQ multiplex PCR; TCRdb's copy has only in-frame clones and lacks some. The sample shows some 84,000 clones, roughly 85% of them seen only once. The source is a human donor who received an intestinal transplant. Sample: unstimulated CD4+ T cells sorted from spleen or lymph node cells, taken before intestinal transplant. The gene calls are TRBV6-1 and TRBJ1-2; the match to TRBD1 covers 8 bases. CDR3: CASRTGEYYGYTF. The CDR3 DNA sequence: TGTGCCAGCAGGACAGGGGAATACTATGGCTACACCTTC.